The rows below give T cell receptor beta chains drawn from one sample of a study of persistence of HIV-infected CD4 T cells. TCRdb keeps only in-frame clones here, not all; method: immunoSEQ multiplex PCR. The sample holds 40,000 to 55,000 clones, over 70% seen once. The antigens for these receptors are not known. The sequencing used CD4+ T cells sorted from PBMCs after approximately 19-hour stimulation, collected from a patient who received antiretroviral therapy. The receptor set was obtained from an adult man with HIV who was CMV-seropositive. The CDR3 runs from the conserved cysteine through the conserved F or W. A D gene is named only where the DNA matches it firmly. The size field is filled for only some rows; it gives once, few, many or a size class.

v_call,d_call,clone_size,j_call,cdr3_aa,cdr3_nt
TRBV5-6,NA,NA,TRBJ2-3,CASSVLRTGRFSTDTQYF,TGTGCCAGCAGCGTGCTAAGGACGGGTAGATTTAGCACAGATACGCAGTATTTT
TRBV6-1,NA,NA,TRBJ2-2,CASSERAGANTGELFF,TGTGCCAGCAGTGAAAGGGCAGGGGCTAACACCGGGGAGCTGTTTTTT
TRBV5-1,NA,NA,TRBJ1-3,CASSLSGPLSGNTIYF,TGCGCCAGCAGCTTGTCGGGGCCTCTCTCTGGAAACACCATATATTTT
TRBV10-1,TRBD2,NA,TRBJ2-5,CASSETTSIETQYF,TGCGCCAGCAGTGAGACGACTAGCATAGAGACCCAGTACTTC
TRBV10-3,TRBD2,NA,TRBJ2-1,CAIRTQREGPNEQFF,TGTGCCATCAGGACCCAGCGGGAGGGGCCCAATGAGCAGTTCTTC
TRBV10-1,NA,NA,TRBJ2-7,CASSFRGAGHEQYF,TGCGCCAGCAGCTTCAGAGGGGCGGGCCACGAGCAGTACTTC
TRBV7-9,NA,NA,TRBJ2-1,CASSFRTESYNEQFF,TGTGCCAGCAGCTTCCGGACTGAATCCTACAATGAGCAGTTCTTC
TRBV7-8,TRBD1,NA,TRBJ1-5,CASSATGGDQPQHF,TGTGCCAGCAGCGCAACAGGGGGCGATCAGCCCCAGCATTTT
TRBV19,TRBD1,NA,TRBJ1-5,CASSAGQGLWPQHF,TGTGCCAGTAGTGCGGGACAGGGGCTATGGCCCCAGCATTTT
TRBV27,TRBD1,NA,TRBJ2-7,CASSSLTGGASYEQYF,TGTGCCAGCAGTTCCCTTACAGGGGGCGCCTCCTACGAGCAGTACTTC
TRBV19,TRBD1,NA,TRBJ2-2,CASRGQGNTGELFF,TGTGCCAGCAGGGGACAGGGAAACACCGGGGAGCTGTTTTTT
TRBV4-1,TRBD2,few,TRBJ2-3,CASSRAGGIPDTQYF,TGCGCCAGCAGCCGCGCGGGAGGGATCCCAGATACGCAGTATTTT
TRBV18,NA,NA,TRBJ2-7,CASSSRAGRNEQYF,TGTGCCAGCTCCTCAAGGGCCGGAAGGAACGAGCAGTACTTC
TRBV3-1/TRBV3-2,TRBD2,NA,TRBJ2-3,CASSLSSGGFTDTQYF,TGTGCCAGCAGCCTTAGCAGCGGGGGGTTCACAGATACGCAGTATTTT
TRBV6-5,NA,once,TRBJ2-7,CASRTGSTYEQYF,TGTGCCAGCAGGACGGGGTCCACCTACGAGCAGTACTTC
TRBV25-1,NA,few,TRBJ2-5,CASQDVRETQYF,TGTGCCAGCCAGGATGTCAGAGAGACCCAGTACTTC
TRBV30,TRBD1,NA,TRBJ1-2,CAWAISGGFYGYTF,TGTGCCTGGGCGATTTCAGGGGGCTTCTATGGCTACACCTTC
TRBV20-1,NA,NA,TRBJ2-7,CSASSRPPNEQYF,TGCAGTGCTAGTTCAAGGCCCCCCAACGAGCAGTACTTC